This TCR beta chain stems from a study of T cell changes during pregnancy in multiple sclerosis. Libraries were prepared by immunoSEQ multiplex PCR; TCRdb keeps only in-frame clonotypes and omits some of them. The sample has 70,000 or so clones; 75% to 95% are singletons. The CDR3 extends over 11 amino acids. Trimming cost V 5 bases and J 4 bases; bases outside gene matches: 1. Germline assignment: CDR1 GTSNPN and CDR2 SVGIG (reference sequence). The sample holds one count of this clone. Sequencing used CD4+ T cells from peripheral blood mononuclear cells, obtained before pregnancy. This clonotype was sampled from a female donor with multiple sclerosis, enrolled in a pregnancy study. The gene calls are TRBV30 and TRBJ1-2; 7 nucleotides agree with TRBD1. CDR3 residues: CAWSGGYGYTF. For the CDR3, the DNA is TGTGCCTGGTCAGGGGGCTATGGCTACACCTTC.